These T cell receptor beta chains were read from a single sample in a study of Ad26.COV2.S vaccination and SARS-CoV-2 variants. Sequencing was performed with immunoSEQ multiplex PCR; in TCRdb, only in-frame clones are kept and a portion is missing. The sample yields about 680,000 clones, around 92% seen once. This specimen was peripheral blood, taken in a trial of Ad26.COV2.S vaccine versus placebo. The receptors here all came from a person aged 18-60 years who received the Ad26.COV2.S COVID-19 vaccine or a placebo. Both conserved end residues are trimmed from each CDR3. The listing skips clone size in some rows; elsewhere it reads once, few, many or a size class.

>NA|TRBJ2-1|14|TRBV5-1
ASSLALAGGANEQF
>NA|TRBJ2-7|13|TRBV18
ASSPGGGGTYEQY
>NA|TRBJ2-1|15|TRBV5-1
ASSLGFSGGDYNEQF
>NA|TRBJ2-3|11|TRBV27
ASSRLVTDTQY
>NA|TRBJ2-1|12|TRBV6-4
ASSGTGDHNEQF
>few|TRBJ1-2|11|TRBV6-5
ASSFQGLYGYT
>NA|TRBJ1-2|13|TRBV30
AWSVHRGGDYGYT
>NA|TRBJ2-1|9|TRBV7-9
ASSLGGEQF
>NA|TRBJ2-7|12|TRBV7-6
ASSAGTGPYEQY
>NA|TRBJ2-2|14|TRBV7-2
ASSFWLAGSAGELF
>NA|TRBJ2-5|14|TRBV19
ASSLVGQAPQETQY
>NA|TRBJ2-5|11|TRBV7-7
ASSSDRRETQY
>NA|TRBJ2-7|10|TRBV2
ASSEISYEQY
>NA|TRBJ1-6|9|TRBV20-1
SARGDSPLH
>NA|TRBJ1-5|10|TRBV12-3/TRBV12-4
ASSLGDQPQH
>NA|TRBJ1-2|12|TRBV7-2
ASSLGLGNYGYT
>NA|TRBJ1-4|12|TRBV4-2
ASSPSQGDEKLF
>NA|TRBJ1-5|12|TRBV2
ASSGRWSSQPQH
>few|TRBJ1-1|12|TRBV2
ASTPGGRSSEAF
>NA|TRBJ2-4|9|TRBV7-9
ASSLNDIQY
>NA|TRBJ2-7|9|TRBV5-1
ASRSEYEQY
>NA|TRBJ2-5|14|TRBV7-8
ASRPGQGALLETQY
>NA|TRBJ2-7|10|TRBV20-1
SASKLAYEQY
>once|TRBJ2-7|12|TRBV7-9
ASSLGRDFYEQY
>few|TRBJ2-5|12|TRBV7-2
ASSPQGGMETQY
>NA|TRBJ2-2|11|TRBV24-1
ATSDRGLGELF
>NA|TRBJ1-2|9|TRBV20-1
SASGHYGYT
>few|TRBJ1-2|11|TRBV3-1/TRBV3-2
ASSQGTGNGYT
>NA|TRBJ1-3|13|TRBV7-9
ASSLGSDSGNTIY
>NA|TRBJ2-4|13|TRBV11-1
ASSSDSIAKNIQY
>NA|TRBJ1-1|10|TRBV10-3
AISDGNTEAF
>NA|TRBJ1-6|13|TRBV9
ASSVDGAVNSPLH
>NA|TRBJ2-5|11|TRBV5-6
ASSLGFQETQY
>NA|TRBJ2-7|11|TRBV2
ASRPGFSYEQY
>NA|TRBJ1-1|12|TRBV9
ASSVRQGREGAF
>NA|TRBJ1-5|17|TRBV3-1/TRBV3-2
ASSPPRTGHSGLYQPQH
>NA|TRBJ2-7|12|TRBV19
ASSLRTGNYEQY
>once|TRBJ2-7|10|TRBV29-1
SGGASVYEQY
>NA|TRBJ2-5|11|TRBV5-6
ASSLNLQGSQY
>NA|TRBJ1-2|11|TRBV18
ASSPDRDSGYT
>once|TRBJ1-1|11|TRBV4-2
ASSPTGVTEAF
>NA|TRBJ2-5|9|TRBV29-1
SAQGEETQY
>NA|TRBJ1-6|13|TRBV18
ASSPRTGYDSPLH
>NA|TRBJ2-3|13|TRBV10-3
ATTGTSGGADTQY
>NA|TRBJ1-6|9|TRBV2
ASSESGPLH
>once|TRBJ1-2|13|TRBV9
ASSPRGGPNYGYT
>NA|TRBJ2-1|14|TRBV11-2
ASSHLGTGAYNEQF
>NA|TRBJ1-1|12|TRBV19
ASSSPHMNTEAF
>NA|TRBJ1-5|10|TRBV7-9
ASGDDLQPQH
>NA|TRBJ2-5|13|TRBV19
ASSERDFQGETQY